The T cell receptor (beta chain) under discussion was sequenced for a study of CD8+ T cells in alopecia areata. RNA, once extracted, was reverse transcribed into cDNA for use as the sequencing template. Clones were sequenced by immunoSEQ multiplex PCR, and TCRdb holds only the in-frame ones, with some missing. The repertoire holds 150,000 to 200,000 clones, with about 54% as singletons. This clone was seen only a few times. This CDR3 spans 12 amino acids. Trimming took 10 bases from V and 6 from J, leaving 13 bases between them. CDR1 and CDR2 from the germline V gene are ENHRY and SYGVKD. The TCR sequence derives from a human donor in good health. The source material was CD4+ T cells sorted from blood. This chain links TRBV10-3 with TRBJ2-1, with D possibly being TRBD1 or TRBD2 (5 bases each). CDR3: CATGGTVNEQFF. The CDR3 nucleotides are TGTGCCACCGGTGGGACGGTCAATGAGCAGTTCTTC.